This T cell receptor beta chain was captured in a study of control samples from healthy donors and cancer patients. Using immunoSEQ multiplex PCR, the repertoire was profiled, and TCRdb retains in-frame clones only, with some absent. This sample has about 410,000 clones, with about 93% found just once. There are 14 residues in the CDR3. Trimming cost V 6 bases and J 3 bases; bases outside gene matches: 9. The germline V gene encodes CDR1 SQVTM and CDR2 ANQGSEA. This sequence originates from a man in his forties or fifties with head and neck cancer. The J gene is TRBJ2-7, the V gene TRBV29-1, with 9 bases matching TRBD2. The specimen was PBMCs. The CDR3 coding sequence is TGCAGCGTGGAATCCCCTAGCGGGGACTACGAGCAGTACTTC. This codes for CSVESPSGDYEQYF.